The present TCR beta chain was sequenced within a study of T-cell reconstitution after alpha-beta-depleted transplantation in children. This CDR3 has 16 residues. The V and J ends lost 4 bases and 0 bases, in that order; junction bases with no gene match: 4. General observations from the study: T-cell counts and diversity at one year post-transplant came mainly from newly produced T cells. It was surviving recipient T cells and thymic progenitors that gave some patients high TCRbeta diversity at day 60. Expanded clones from the graft, numbering several hundred, reportedly supplied alpha-beta T cells about two months after transplant.

Molecular barcoding with unique molecular identifiers was used for the TCRbeta library. TCRdb independently ran MiXCR on the PCR reads; one entry per CDR3 protein. The sample shows 250,000 to 300,000 distinct CDR3 sequences, roughly 10% of them seen only once. This clonotype appeared many times. Its antigen is still unknown. Sequenced here: peripheral blood, sampled 180 days after TCRalphabeta/CD19-depleted stem cell transplant. The origin of this receptor is a male patient aged 2-15 years who had a stem cell transplant for chronic granulomatous disease, so the T cells may come from the graft donor. The rearrangement uses TRBV12-3 or TRBV12-4 and TRBJ2-1; 9 nucleotides line up with TRBD1. The CDR3 DNA reads TGTGCCAGCAGTTCCGACAGGGGGAGCTCCTACAATGAGCAGTTCTTC. It specifies CASSSDRGSSYNEQFF.